The sample holds many counts of the clone carrying this TCR beta chain. Its antigen is not identified. Libraries for TCR beta were made by quantitative 5'-RACE with molecular barcodes. TCRdb processed the 5' RACE reads anew with MiXCR; each CDR3 protein has one entry. Among about 240,000 distinct CDR3 sequences listed, roughly 8.6% were seen once. This specimen comes from a study of CD8 T cells in ankylosing spondylitis. Study findings and constraints: Apparently characteristic of ankylosing spondylitis blood was a TCR beta motif (about eight highly homologous variants). Matched synovial fluid from ankylosing spondylitis patients was reported to be enriched for disease-linked clones. In reactive arthritis synovial fluid and blood, some motif variants had been reported before.

Sequenced input: blood, either unsorted or a sorted T cell fraction (not recorded which). The TCR sequence derives from a male donor with ankylosing spondylitis or in good health (not recorded which).

The CDR3 DNA is TGTGCCAGCACCCCCGGAACAGGTTGGGCAGATACGCAGTATTTT. Residues: CASTPGTGWADTQYF. The rearrangement uses TRBV2 and TRBJ2-3; possible D gene TRBD1, 5 bases. The CDR3 has 15 amino acids. Trimming removed 7 bases at V and 4 bases at J, with 18 bases between. Looked up from germline, CDR1 is SNHLY and CDR2 is FYNNEI.